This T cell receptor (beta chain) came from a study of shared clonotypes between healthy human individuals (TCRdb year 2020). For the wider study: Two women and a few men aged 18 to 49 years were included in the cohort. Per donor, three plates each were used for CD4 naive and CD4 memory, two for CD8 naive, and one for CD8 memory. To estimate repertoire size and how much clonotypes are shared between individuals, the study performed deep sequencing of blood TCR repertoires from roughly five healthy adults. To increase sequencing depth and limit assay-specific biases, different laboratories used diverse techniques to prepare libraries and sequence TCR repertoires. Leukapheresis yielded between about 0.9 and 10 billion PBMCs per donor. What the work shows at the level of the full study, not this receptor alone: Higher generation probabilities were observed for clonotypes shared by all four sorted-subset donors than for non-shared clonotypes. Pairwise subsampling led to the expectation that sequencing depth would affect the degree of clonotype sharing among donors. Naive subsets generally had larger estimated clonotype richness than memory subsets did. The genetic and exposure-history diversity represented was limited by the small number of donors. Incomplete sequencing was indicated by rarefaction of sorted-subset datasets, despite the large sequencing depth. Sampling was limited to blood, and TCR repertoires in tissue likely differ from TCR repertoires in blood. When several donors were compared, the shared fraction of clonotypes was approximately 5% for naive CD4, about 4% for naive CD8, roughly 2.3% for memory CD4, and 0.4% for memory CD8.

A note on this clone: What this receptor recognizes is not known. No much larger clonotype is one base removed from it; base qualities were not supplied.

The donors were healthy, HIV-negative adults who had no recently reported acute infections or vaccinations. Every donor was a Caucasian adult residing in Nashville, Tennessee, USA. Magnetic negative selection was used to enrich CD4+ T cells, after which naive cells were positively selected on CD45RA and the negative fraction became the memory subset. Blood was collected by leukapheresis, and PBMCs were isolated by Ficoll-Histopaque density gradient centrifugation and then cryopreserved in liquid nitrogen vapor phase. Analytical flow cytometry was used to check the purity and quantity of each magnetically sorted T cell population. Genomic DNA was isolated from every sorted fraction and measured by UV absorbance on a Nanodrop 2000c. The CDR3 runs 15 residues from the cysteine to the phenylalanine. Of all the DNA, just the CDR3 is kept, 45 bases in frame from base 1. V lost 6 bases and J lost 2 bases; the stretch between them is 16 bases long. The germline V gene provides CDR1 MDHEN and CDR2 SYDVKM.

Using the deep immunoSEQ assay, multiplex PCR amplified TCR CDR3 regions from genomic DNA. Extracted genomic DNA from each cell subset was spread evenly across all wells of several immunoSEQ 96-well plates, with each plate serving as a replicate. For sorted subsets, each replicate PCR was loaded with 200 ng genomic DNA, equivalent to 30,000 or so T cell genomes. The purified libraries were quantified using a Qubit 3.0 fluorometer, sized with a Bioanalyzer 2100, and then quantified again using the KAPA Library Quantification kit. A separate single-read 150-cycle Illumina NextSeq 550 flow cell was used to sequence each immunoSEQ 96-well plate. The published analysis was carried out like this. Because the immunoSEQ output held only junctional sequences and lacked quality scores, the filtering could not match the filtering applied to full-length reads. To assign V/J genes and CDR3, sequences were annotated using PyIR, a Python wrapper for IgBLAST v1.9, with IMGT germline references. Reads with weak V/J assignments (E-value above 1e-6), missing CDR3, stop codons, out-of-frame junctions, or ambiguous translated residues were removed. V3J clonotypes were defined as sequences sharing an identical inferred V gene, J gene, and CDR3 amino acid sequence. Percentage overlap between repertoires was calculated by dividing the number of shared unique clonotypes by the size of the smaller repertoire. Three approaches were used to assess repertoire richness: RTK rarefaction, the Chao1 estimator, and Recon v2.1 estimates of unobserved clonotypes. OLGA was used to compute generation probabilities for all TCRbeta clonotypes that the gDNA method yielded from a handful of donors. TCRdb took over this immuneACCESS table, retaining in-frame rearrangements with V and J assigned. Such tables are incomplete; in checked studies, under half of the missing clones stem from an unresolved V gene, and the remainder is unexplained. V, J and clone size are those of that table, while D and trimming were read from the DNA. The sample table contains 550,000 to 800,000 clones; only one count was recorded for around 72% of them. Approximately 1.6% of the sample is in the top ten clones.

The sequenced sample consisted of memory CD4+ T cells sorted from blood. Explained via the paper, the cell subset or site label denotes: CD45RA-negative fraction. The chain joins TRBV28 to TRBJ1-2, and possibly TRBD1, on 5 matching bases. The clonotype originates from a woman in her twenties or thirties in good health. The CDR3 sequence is CASSPLGGVNYGYTF. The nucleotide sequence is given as TGTGCCAGCAGCCCCCTTGGGGGTGTAAACTATGGCTACACCTTC.